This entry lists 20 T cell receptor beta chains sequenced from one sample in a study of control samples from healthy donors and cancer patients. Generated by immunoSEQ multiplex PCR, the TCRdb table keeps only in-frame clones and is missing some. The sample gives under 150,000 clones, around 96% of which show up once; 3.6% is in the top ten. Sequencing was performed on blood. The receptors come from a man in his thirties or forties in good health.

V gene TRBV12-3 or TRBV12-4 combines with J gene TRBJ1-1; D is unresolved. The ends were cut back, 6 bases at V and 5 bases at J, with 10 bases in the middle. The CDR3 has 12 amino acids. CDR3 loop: CASSRGSTEAFF. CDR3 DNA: TGTGCCAGCAGCAGAGGGTCTACTGAAGCTTTCTTT.

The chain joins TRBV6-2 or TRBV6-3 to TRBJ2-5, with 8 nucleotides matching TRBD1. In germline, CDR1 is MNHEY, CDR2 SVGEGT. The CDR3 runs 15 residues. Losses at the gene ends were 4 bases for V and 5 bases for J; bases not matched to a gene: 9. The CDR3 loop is CASSSSGGFWETQYF. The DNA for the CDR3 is TGTGCCAGCAGTTCTTCAGGGGGCTTCTGGGAGACCCAGTACTTC.

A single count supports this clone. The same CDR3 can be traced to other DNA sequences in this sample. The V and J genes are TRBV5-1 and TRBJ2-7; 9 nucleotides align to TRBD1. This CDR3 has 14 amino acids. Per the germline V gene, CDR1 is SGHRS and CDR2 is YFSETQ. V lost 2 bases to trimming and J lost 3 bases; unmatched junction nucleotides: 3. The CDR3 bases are TGCGCCAGCAGCTTCGGGACAGGGAGCTACGAGCAGTACTTC. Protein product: CASSFGTGSYEQYF.

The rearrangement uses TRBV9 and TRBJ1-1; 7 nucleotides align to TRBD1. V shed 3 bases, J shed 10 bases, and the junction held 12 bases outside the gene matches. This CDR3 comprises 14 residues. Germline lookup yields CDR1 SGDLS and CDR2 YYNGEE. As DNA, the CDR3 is TGTGCCAGCAGCGGCGGCGACAGGGATGTAGGAGCTTTCTTT. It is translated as CASSGGDRDVGAFF.

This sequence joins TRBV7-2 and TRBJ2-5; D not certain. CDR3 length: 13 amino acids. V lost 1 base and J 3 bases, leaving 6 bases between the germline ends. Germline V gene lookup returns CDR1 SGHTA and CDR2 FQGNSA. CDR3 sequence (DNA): TGTGCCAGCAGCTTAGAACGGAAAGAGACCCAGTACTTC. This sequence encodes CASSLERKETQYF. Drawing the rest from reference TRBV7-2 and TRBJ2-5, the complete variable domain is GAGVSQSPSNKVTEKGKDVELRCDPISGHTALYWYRQSLGQGLEFLIYFQGNSAPDKSGLPSDRFSAERTGGSVSTLTIQRTQQEDSAVYLCASSLERKETQYFGPGTRLLVL.

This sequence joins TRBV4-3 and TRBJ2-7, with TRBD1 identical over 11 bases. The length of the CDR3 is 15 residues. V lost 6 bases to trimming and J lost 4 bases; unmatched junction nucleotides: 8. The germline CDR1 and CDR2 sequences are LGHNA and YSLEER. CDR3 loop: CASRGGTGGVYEQYF. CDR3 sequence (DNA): TGCGCCAGCAGAGGGGGGACAGGGGGAGTTTACGAGCAGTACTTC.

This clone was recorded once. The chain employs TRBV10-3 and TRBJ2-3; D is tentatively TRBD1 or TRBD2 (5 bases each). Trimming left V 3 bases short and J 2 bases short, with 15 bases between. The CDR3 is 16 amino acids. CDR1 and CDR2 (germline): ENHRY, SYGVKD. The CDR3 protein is CAISDGTRGSTDTQYF. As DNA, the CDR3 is TGTGCCATCAGTGACGGTACTCGGGGCTCCACAGATACGCAGTATTTT.

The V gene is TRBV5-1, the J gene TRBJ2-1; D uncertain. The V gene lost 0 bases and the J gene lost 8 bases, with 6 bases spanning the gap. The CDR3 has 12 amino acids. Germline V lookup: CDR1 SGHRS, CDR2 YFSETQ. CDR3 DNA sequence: TGCGCCAGCAGCTTGGCCACGGATGAGCAGTTCTTC. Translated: CASSLATDEQFF.

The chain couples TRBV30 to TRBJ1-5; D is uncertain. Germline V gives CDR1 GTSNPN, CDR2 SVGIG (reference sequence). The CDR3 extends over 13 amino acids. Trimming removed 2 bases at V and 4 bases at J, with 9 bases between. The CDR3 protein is CAWSRGKNQPQHF. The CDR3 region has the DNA TGTGCCTGGAGTCGGGGAAAGAATCAGCCCCAGCATTTT.

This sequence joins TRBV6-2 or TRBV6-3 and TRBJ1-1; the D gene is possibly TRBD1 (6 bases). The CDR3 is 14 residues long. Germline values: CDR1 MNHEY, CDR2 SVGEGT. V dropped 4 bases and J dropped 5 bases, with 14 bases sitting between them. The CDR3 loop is CASSFLRGQTEAFF. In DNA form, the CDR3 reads TGTGCCAGCAGTTTCCTCCGGGGGCAGACTGAAGCTTTCTTT.

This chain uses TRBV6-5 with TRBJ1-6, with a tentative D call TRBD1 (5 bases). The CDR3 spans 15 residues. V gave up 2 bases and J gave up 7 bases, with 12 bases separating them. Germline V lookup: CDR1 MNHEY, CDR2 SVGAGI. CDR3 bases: TGTGCCAGCAGTTACGCCGGGACCTGGAATTCACCCCTCCACTTT. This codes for CASSYAGTWNSPLHF.

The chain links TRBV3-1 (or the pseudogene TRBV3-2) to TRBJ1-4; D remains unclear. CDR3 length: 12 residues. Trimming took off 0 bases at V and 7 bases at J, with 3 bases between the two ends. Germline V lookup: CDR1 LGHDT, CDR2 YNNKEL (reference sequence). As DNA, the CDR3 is TGTGCCAGCAGCCAAGAGAGTGAAAAACTGTTTTTT. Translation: CASSQESEKLFF.

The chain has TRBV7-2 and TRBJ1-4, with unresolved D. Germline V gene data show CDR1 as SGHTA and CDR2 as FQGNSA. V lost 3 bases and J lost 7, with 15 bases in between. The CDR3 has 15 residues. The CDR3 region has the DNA TGTGCCAGCAGCTTGGTGACCCTGCGGAGTGAAAAACTGTTTTTT. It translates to CASSLVTLRSEKLFF.

The CDR3 sequence: CASSGGQGAGGEKLFF. As DNA, the CDR3 is TGTGCCAGCAGCGGGGGACAGGGGGCCGGAGGTGAAAAACTGTTTTTT. This chain uses TRBV7-9 with TRBJ1-4; 12 nucleotides align to TRBD1. The V segment lost 5 bases and the J segment 7 bases; nucleotides outside the gene matches: 8. This CDR3 region has 16 residues. From germline, CDR1 is SEHNR and CDR2 FQNEAQ (reference sequence). The whole variable domain, remainder taken from reference TRBV7-9 and TRBJ1-4, is DTGVSQNPRHKITKRGQNVTFRCDPISEHNRLYWYRQTLGQGPEFLTYFQNEAQLEKSRLLSDRFSAERPKGSFSTLEIQRTEQGDSAMYLCASSGGQGAGGEKLFFGSGTQLSVL.

In DNA, the CDR3 is TGCGCCAGCAGCTTGGGAGGCGGGACCTCTGAAAAACTGTTTTTT. Amino acids: CASSLGGGTSEKLFF. The chain uses TRBV5-1 and TRBJ1-4; possibly TRBD1 for D (5 bases). Trimming left V 0 bases short and J 7 bases short, with 13 bases between. The length of the CDR3 is 15 residues. Germline V gene sequence: CDR1 SGHRS, CDR2 YFSETQ.

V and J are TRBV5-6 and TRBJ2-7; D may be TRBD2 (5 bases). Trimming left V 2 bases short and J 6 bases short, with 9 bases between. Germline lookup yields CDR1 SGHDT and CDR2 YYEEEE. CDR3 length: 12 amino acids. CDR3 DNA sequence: TGTGCCAGCAGCTTCCTCGGGGTCGAGCAGTACTTC. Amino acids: CASSFLGVEQYF.

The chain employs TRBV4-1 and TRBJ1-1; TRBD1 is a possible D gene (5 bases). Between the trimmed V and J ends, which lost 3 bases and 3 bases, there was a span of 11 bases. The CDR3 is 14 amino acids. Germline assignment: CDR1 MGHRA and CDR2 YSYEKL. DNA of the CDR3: TGCGCCAGCAGCCAGACCGAGGGGTACACTGAAGCTTTCTTT. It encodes CASSQTEGYTEAFF.

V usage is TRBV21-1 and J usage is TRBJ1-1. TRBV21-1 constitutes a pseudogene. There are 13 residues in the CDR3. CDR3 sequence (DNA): TGTGCCATCCGGGGGGCCATGAACACTGAAGCTTTCTTT. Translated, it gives CAIRGAMNTEAFF.

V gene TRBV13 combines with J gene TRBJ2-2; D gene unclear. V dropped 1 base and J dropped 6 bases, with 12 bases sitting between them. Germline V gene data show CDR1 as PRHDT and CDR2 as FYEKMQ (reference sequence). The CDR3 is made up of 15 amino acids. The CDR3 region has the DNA TGTGCCAGCAGCTTAGTAAGGCCGGCGCCCGGGGAGCTGTTTTTT. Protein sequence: CASSLVRPAPGELFF.

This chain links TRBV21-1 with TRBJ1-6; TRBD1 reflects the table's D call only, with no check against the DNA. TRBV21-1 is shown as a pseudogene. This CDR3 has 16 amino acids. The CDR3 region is CASSKAVVGQVSLLHF. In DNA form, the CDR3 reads TGTGCCAGCAGCAAAGCGGTAGTAGGACAGGTATCTCTCCTCCACTTT.